The TCR beta chain described here comes from a study of T-cell reconstitution after alpha-beta-depleted transplantation in children. Study-wide findings and caveats: There were some patients whose high TCRbeta diversity at day 60 came from surviving recipient T cells and thymic progenitors. Expanded graft clones numbering several hundred reportedly gave rise to alpha-beta T cells about two months after transplant. When one year had passed after transplant, most T-cell counts and diversity came from newly produced T cells.

Preparing the TCRbeta library involved the use of unique molecular identifiers. MiXCR, applied by TCRdb to the PCR reads, yields one record per CDR3 protein. The sample holds 750,000 to 950,000 distinct CDR3 sequences, 15% to 20% seen once. About this clonotype: Its antigen is not identified.

The CDR3 runs 13 residues. V lost 6 bases to trimming and J lost 4 bases, with 10 bases between them. From germline, CDR1 is MNHEY and CDR2 SVGAGI. The chain couples TRBV6-5 to TRBJ2-4; D might be TRBD1 (7 bases). The material was PBMCs, mostly from graft donor cells, obtained 360 days after TCRalphabeta/CD19-depleted stem cell transplant. This clonotype originated in a male patient aged 5 to 17 who had a stem cell transplant for acute lymphoblastic leukemia, so the T cells may come from the graft donor. The CDR3 reads CASRGGQKNIQYF. The CDR3 DNA reads as TGTGCCAGCAGGGGGGGACAGAAAAACATTCAGTACTTC.